The 2 T cell receptor beta chains listed next were all sequenced from one sample in a study of CD8 T cells in Susac syndrome. cDNA came from about 0.51 to 1 ug RNA primed by random hexamers. TCRdb reprocessed the immunoSEQ multiplex PCR reads via MiXCR and lists one record per CDR3 protein. Here the sample spans 250,000 to 300,000 distinct CDR3 sequences, 70% to 90% being singletons. Source material: CD8+ T cells from PBMCs. These receptors all come from a human donor with multiple sclerosis.

The sample holds one count of this clonotype. The J gene is TRBJ1-3, the V gene TRBV6-1; D is ambiguous. CDR1 and CDR2 (germline): MNHNS, SASEGT. This CDR3 is 11 amino acids long. The ends were cut back, 8 bases at V and 8 bases at J, with 10 bases in the middle. CDR3 loop: CASGIGHTIYF. In DNA, the CDR3 is TGTGCCAGCGGGATCGGCCACACCATATATTTT.

The chain's CDR3 is CASSLQGRQETQYF. DNA of the CDR3: TGTGCCAGCAGTTTGCAGGGGAGGCAAGAGACCCAGTACTTC. The V and J genes are TRBV28 and TRBJ2-5; either TRBD1 or TRBD2 may supply D (6 bases each). The ends were cut back, 3 bases at V and 2 bases at J, with 10 bases in the middle. Germline-derived CDR1 and CDR2 are MDHEN and SYDVKM. CDR3 length: 14 residues.